The present entry profiles one T cell receptor beta chain with its context. Its matching antigen is unknown. A much larger clone differs by one base, so this may be a read error. Both TRBC1 and TRBC2 were covered by a beta constant-region primer of two equimolar oligonucleotides. Ligated cDNA was amplified by four rounds of PCR with nested alpha and beta constant-region primers and SP2. TCRdb reanalysed the UMI-ligation and nested PCR reads using MiXCR and keeps one entry per CDR3 protein. This table holds approximately 100,000 distinct CDR3 sequences, about 14% found once. The record originates from a study of naive and memory T cell subsets. Study-level points and caveats: Especially in CD8 cells, naive repertoires contained a few larger clonotypes, possibly CD45RA-re-expressing memory cells.

CDR3 length equals 15 residues. Germline values: CDR1 SGDLS, CDR2 YYNGEE. The chain carries TRBV9 and TRBJ2-4; unclear D gene. The sequencing sample was made of naive CD8+ T cells from blood. This sequence was found in a human donor in good health. CDR3 amino acids: CAISVGGVAKNIQYF. Here the CDR3 DNA reads TGTGCCATCAGCGTAGGTGGCGTAGCCAAAAACATTCAGTACTTC.